These 29 T cell receptor beta chains came from one sample sequenced in a study of blood T cell repertoires in COVID-19. The table came from immunoSEQ multiplex PCR; TCRdb's copy has only in-frame clones and leaves some out. This sample has roughly 100,000 clones, with about 83% found just once. The sample was peripheral blood. These receptors all come from a human donor in a cohort sampled during active COVID-19.

V and J are TRBV14 and TRBJ2-3; 8 positions agree with TRBD1. CDR3 length: 12 amino acids. V was clipped by 8 bases and J by 9 bases; unmatched bases: 7. Germline V gene sequence: CDR1 SGHDN, CDR2 FVKESK. Written as DNA, the CDR3 is TGTGCCAGCGCGACAGGGGAGAAGACGCAGTATTTT. Its translation: CASATGEKTQYF. Using reference TRBV14 and TRBJ2-3 for the parts outside the CDR3, the full variable domain is EAGVTQFPSHSVIEKGQTVTLRCDPISGHDNLYWYRRVMGKEIKFLLHFVKESKQDESGMPNNRFLAERTGGTYSTLKVQPAELEDSGVYFCASATGEKTQYFGPGTRLTVL.

This clone appeared a few times. This chain uses TRBV6-5 with TRBJ2-3, with D possibly matching TRBD1 (5 bases). The CDR3 runs to 14 residues. Trimming cost V 2 bases and J 0 bases, with 6 bases left between them. The germline CDR1 and CDR2 sequences are MNHEY and SVGAGI. The CDR3, as DNA: TGTGCCAGCAGTTACGGGGCTAGCACAGATACGCAGTATTTT. It yields the protein CASSYGASTDTQYF.

This clone was seen a handful of times. The chain uses TRBV5-8 and TRBJ2-2; 8 bases map to TRBD1. The CDR3 covers 16 residues. The germline V gene encodes CDR1 SGHTS and CDR2 YDEGEE. V shed 4 bases and J 4 bases; nucleotides not matched to a gene: 9. The CDR3 here is CASSPRDRRITGELFF. The CDR3 region has the DNA TGTGCCAGCAGCCCCCGGGACAGGCGAATCACCGGGGAGCTGTTTTTT. The entire variable domain, with the rest obtained from reference TRBV5-8 and TRBJ2-2, is as follows: EAGVTQSPTHLIKTRGQQATLRCSPISGHTSVYWYQQALGLGLQFLLWYDEGEERNRGNFPPRFSGRQFPNYSSELNVNALELEDSALYLCASSPRDRRITGELFFGEGSRLTVL.

As concerns this clone: A much larger clone lies one base from this, so it may be a read error. The chain is built from TRBV29-1 and TRBJ2-6, with D possibly TRBD1 on 6 matching bases. CDR1 is SQVTM, CDR2 ANQGSEA, per germline. The CDR3 runs to 17 residues. Written as DNA, the CDR3 is TGCAGCGTTCAAGCCAGGGGCTGGAGCTCTGGGGCCAACATCCTGACTTTC. Protein sequence: CSVQARGWSSGANILTF.

The chain carries TRBV5-8 and TRBJ2-5; maybe TRBD1 (5 bases). The V and J ends lost 3 bases and 3 bases respectively, with 15 bases between them. Germline V lookup: CDR1 SGHTS, CDR2 YDEGEE. The CDR3 is 15 amino acids. The CDR3 here is CASSSDRAGKETQYF. The CDR3 coding sequence is TGTGCCAGCAGCTCGGATCGGGCAGGGAAAGAGACCCAGTACTTC.

The chain is built from TRBV4-2 and TRBJ1-2; D unresolved. CDR1 LGHNA and CDR2 YNFKEQ come from the germline V gene. Trimming took off 4 bases at V and 3 bases at J, with 15 bases between the two ends. CDR3 length: 15 amino acids. The CDR3 sequence: CASSPPEDPYYGYTF. The CDR3 DNA sequence: TGTGCCAGCAGCCCGCCCGAGGATCCTTACTATGGCTACACCTTC.

The V gene is TRBV11-2, the J gene TRBJ2-3, with 9 nucleotides matching TRBD2. The CDR3 covers 19 residues. The J segment lost 2 bases and the V segment lost 3 bases, leaving 15 bases of the junction unmatched. Germline V lookup: CDR1 SGHAT, CDR2 FQNNGV. The CDR3 here is CASSFSPLGLAGTTDTQYF. Here the CDR3 DNA reads TGTGCCAGCAGCTTCTCTCCGCTCGGGCTAGCGGGGACCACAGATACGCAGTATTTT.

The V and J genes are TRBV5-4 and TRBJ2-1; D gene uncertain. Trimming stripped 9 bases from V and 5 bases from J, with 15 bases between. This CDR3 is 13 amino acids long. The germline V gene encodes CDR1 SGHNT and CDR2 YYREEE (reference sequence). The CDR3, as DNA: TGTGCCATAGAAAATGCGCGCGACAATGAGCAGTTCTTC. It codes for CAIENARDNEQFF.

This clone showed up just a few times. This chain connects TRBV11-2 to TRBJ2-4, with D possibly being TRBD2 (6 bases). Deletions cut 1 base from V and 1 base from J, with 17 bases between. Looked up from germline, CDR1 is SGHAT and CDR2 is FQNNGV. The CDR3 runs to 18 residues. CDR3 amino acids: CASSLGNFGGRAKNIQYF. The CDR3 nucleotides read TGTGCCAGCAGCTTAGGAAATTTCGGAGGGCGCGCCAAAAACATTCAGTACTTC.

J is TRBJ2-3 and V is TRBV5-1; 8 bases map to TRBD2. The CDR3 contains 15 residues. Germline V gene data show CDR1 as SGHRS and CDR2 as YFSETQ. The J segment lost 2 bases and the V segment lost 4 bases, leaving 6 bases of the junction unmatched. The CDR3 region is CASSLAGLPTDTQYF. The CDR3 coding sequence is TGCGCCAGCAGCCTAGCGGGCCTACCCACAGATACGCAGTATTTT.

The gene calls are TRBV25-1 and TRBJ1-4; D not resolved. The germline V and J ends were trimmed by 1 base and 0 bases, with 9 bases remaining between them. Germline V gene data show CDR1 as MGHDK and CDR2 as SYGVNS. The CDR3 extends over 16 amino acids. Here the CDR3 reads CASSEFLASTNEKLFF. The CDR3 bases are TGTGCCAGCAGTGAATTTCTGGCTTCAACTAATGAAAAACTGTTTTTT.

This clone was detected once. The chain links TRBV6-2 or TRBV6-3 to TRBJ2-3; perhaps TRBD2 as D (6 bases). Per germline, CDR1 MNHEY and CDR2 SVGEGT. Trimming removed 2 bases from V and 6 bases from J, with 24 bases in between. The CDR3 sequence is 18 residues long. CDR3 residues: CASSYNPFQGGSLDTQYF. In DNA, the CDR3 is TGTGCCAGCAGTTACAACCCCTTCCAGGGAGGCTCATTGGATACGCAGTATTTT.

This clone was observed a few times. This chain uses TRBV6-1 with TRBJ2-5, with D maybe TRBD1 (7 bases). Germline values: CDR1 MNHNS, CDR2 SASEGT. The ends were cut back, 0 bases at V and 5 bases at J, with 19 bases in the middle. This CDR3 comprises 17 residues. CDR3 in amino acids: CASSEALWRGHWETQYF. The CDR3 DNA reads as TGTGCCAGCAGTGAAGCGCTATGGAGGGGGCATTGGGAGACCCAGTACTTC.

V gene TRBV5-6 combines with J gene TRBJ1-6; a weak D match, TRBD1 (5 bases). V was pared by 4 bases and J by 5 bases, with 10 bases between. Germline lookup yields CDR1 SGHDT and CDR2 YYEEEE. The CDR3 has 14 residues. CDR3 region: CASSKGQHNSPLHF. CDR3 nucleotide sequence: TGTGCCAGCAGCAAGGGGCAGCATAATTCACCCCTCCACTTT.

This clone was recorded a few times. This CDR3 is CASPEREGTSSPLHF. The CDR3 coding sequence is TGTGCCAGCCCCGAAAGGGAGGGGACAAGTTCACCCCTCCACTTT. This chain uses TRBV6-5 with TRBJ1-6; maybe TRBD1 (6 bases). Looked up from germline, CDR1 is MNHEY and CDR2 is SVGAGI. Trimming removed 8 bases from V and 9 bases from J, with 20 bases in between. The CDR3 is made up of 15 amino acids.

V is TRBV21-1 and J is TRBJ2-7; TRBD1, the table's D call, was not compared with the DNA. TRBV21-1 is a pseudogene locus. The CDR3 totals 17 residues. For the CDR3, the DNA is TGTGCCAGCAGCATGGGGCCGGGACAGGTAATTCTCGGCGAGCAGTACTTC. Translating it yields CASSMGPGQVILGEQYF.

This chain uses TRBV6-4 with TRBJ2-5; 8 bases are a match to TRBD2. This CDR3 contains 16 residues. Germline loops: CDR1 MRHNA, CDR2 SNTAGT. Germline trimming cut 3 bases from V and 4 bases from J; bases unmatched to any gene: 10. The CDR3 sequence: CASSEATGGHAETQYF. CDR3 bases: TGTGCCAGCAGTGAGGCAACGGGGGGGCACGCAGAGACCCAGTACTTC.

This chain connects TRBV5-8 to TRBJ1-5; no definite D call. Trimming removed 4 bases at V and 6 bases at J, with 8 bases between. The CDR3 loop spans 12 amino acids. In germline, CDR1 is SGHTS, CDR2 YDEGEE. This CDR3 is CASSPSPQPQHF. As DNA, the CDR3 is TGTGCCAGCAGCCCTAGCCCTCAGCCCCAGCATTTT.

This clone was seen more than once but under ten times. The V call is TRBV28, the J call TRBJ1-5; 9 bases line up with TRBD1. The CDR3 length is 13 residues. Trimming removed 6 bases from V and 5 bases from J; junction bases left unmatched: 2. CDR1 and CDR2 (germline): MDHEN, SYDVKM. CDR3 nucleotide sequence: TGTGCCAGCAGCACAGGGGGCGATCAGCCCCAGCATTTT. Translation gives CASSTGGDQPQHF.

CDR3 DNA: TGCGCCAGCAGCTTGGGCGGCAGGGGGTTTGATGGCTACACCTTC. Translated: CASSLGGRGFDGYTF. The chain has TRBV5-1 and TRBJ1-2; 7 nucleotides match TRBD1. Unmatched junction bases numbered 8, after V lost 0 bases and J lost 6 bases. There are 15 residues in the CDR3. The germline CDR1 and CDR2 sequences are SGHRS and YFSETQ.

V is TRBV5-1 and J is TRBJ2-5; 9 bases are shared with TRBD1. Germline trimming cut 4 bases from V and 5 bases from J; bases unmatched to any gene: 12. Germline V gene lookup returns CDR1 SGHRS and CDR2 YFSETQ. The CDR3 extends over 16 amino acids. The CDR3 coding sequence is TGCGCCAGCAGCATACAGGGGGCGCAGGGTCTCGAGACCCAGTACTTC. The encoded protein is CASSIQGAQGLETQYF.

V gene TRBV19 combines with J gene TRBJ1-4; D uncertain. Deletions cut 0 bases from V and 11 bases from J, with 7 bases between. Germline V gene data show CDR1 as LNHDA and CDR2 as SQIVND (reference sequence). This CDR3 contains 12 residues. In nucleotides, the CDR3 is TGTGCCAGTAGTATAGATCGCGGGAAACTGTTTTTT. Translation: CASSIDRGKLFF.

This rearrangement joins TRBV11-2 to TRBJ2-3; 7 nucleotides match TRBD2. The ends lost 1 base at V and 4 bases at J; junction bases unmatched: 5. CDR1 is SGHAT and CDR2 is FQNNGV in the germline V gene. The CDR3 spans 15 residues. CDR3 nucleotides: TGTGCCAGCAGCTTAGCCCTGGGAGGGGCAGATACGCAGTATTTT. Translating gives CASSLALGGADTQYF. The variable domain in full, with the rest retrieved from reference TRBV11-2 and TRBJ2-3, is EAGVAQSPRYKIIEKRQSVAFWCNPISGHATLYWYQQILGQGPKLLIQFQNNGVVDDSQLPKDRFSAERLKGVDSTLKIQPAKLEDSAVYLCASSLALGGADTQYFGPGTRLTVL.

This clone was seen a handful of times. This chain joins TRBV5-1 and TRBJ2-2; TRBD1 agrees at 8 bases. V lost 6 bases and J lost 1; bases outside the gene matches: 2. The CDR3 sequence is 14 residues long. CDR1 and CDR2 from the germline V gene are SGHRS and YFSETQ. The CDR3 protein is CASTGTGNTGELFF. CDR3 DNA: TGCGCCAGCACCGGGACAGGGAACACCGGGGAGCTGTTTTTT.

The chain couples TRBV3-1 (or the pseudogene TRBV3-2) to TRBJ2-5; D is unresolved. The CDR3 has 14 residues. With 4 bases removed from V and 5 bases from J, the gap between germline ends came to 14 bases. CDR1 and CDR2 (germline): LGHDT, YNNKEL (reference sequence). Here the CDR3 DNA reads TGTGCCAGCAGCCTCGCCCCCCAGGTGGAGACCCAGTACTTC. Protein sequence: CASSLAPQVETQYF.

V is TRBV18 and J is TRBJ2-1, with D perhaps TRBD1 (6 bases). The V end lost 6 bases, the J end lost 7 bases, and 10 bases lay between the germline ends. Per the germline V gene, CDR1 is KGHSH and CDR2 is LQKENI. The CDR3 extends over 12 amino acids. The CDR3 bases are TGTGCCAGCTCCCTTCAGGGGAATGAGCAGTTCTTC. It specifies CASSLQGNEQFF.

J is TRBJ2-1 and V is TRBV6-1, with D perhaps matching TRBD2 (6 bases). Per the germline V gene, CDR1 is MNHNS and CDR2 is SASEGT. V lost 3 bases and J 0 bases, leaving 9 bases between the germline ends. There are 15 residues in the CDR3. The CDR3 protein is CASSDRDSSYNEQFF. CDR3 nucleotides: TGTGCCAGCAGTGACCGGGACTCCTCCTACAATGAGCAGTTCTTC.

This rearrangement joins TRBV15 to TRBJ1-4; D gene uncertain. The V and J ends lost 0 bases and 5 bases respectively, with 7 bases between them. Germline CDR1 LNHNV, CDR2 YYDKDF (reference sequence). This CDR3 is 14 amino acids long. The CDR3 DNA reads as TGTGCCACCAGCAGAGACAGGCTAAATGAAAAACTGTTTTTT. It specifies CATSRDRLNEKLFF.

The genes are TRBV6-5 and TRBJ2-1, with D perhaps matching TRBD2 (5 bases). The CDR3 is made up of 12 amino acids. The V and J ends lost 4 bases and 12 bases respectively, with 13 bases between them. Germline lookup yields CDR1 MNHEY and CDR2 SVGAGI. The CDR3 loop reads CASSSLTGMQFF. Here the CDR3 DNA reads TGTGCCAGCAGTTCCCTAACGGGAATGCAGTTCTTC.